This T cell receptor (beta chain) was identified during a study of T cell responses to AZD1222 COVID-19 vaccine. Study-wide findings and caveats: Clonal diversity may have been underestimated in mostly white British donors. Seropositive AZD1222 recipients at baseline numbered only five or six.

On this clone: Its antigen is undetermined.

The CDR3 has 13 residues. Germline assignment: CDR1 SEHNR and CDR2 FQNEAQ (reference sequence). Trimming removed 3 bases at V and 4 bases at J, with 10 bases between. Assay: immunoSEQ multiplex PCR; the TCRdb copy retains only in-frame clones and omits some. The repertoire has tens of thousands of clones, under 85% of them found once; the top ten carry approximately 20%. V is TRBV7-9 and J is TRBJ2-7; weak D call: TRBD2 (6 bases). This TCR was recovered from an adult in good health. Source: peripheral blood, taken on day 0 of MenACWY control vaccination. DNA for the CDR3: TGTGCCAGCAGCTTCAGGGCGGGGTACGAGCAGTACGTC. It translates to CASSFRAGYEQYV.